These 26 T cell receptor beta chains share one sample of origin, sequenced in a study of cytotoxic CD8 clonotypes in ibrutinib-treated CLL (TCRdb year 2021). Receptor libraries were prepared by the immunoSEQ multiplex PCR assay. TCRdb limited this immuneACCESS table to in-frame rearrangements with V and J called. A share of clones is missing; checked studies link under half to unresolved V genes, and the rest is unexplained. This sample comprises tens of thousands of clones, approximately 75% of them detected only once. Roughly two fifths of the sample comes from the top ten. In the paper's terms, the time point label means: approximately eleven months on ibrutinib. Sample: PBMCs, taken after 12 months of ibrutinib treatment. The source of these receptors is a human donor with chronic lymphocytic leukemia.

The chain combines TRBV19 with TRBJ2-7; the D gene is possibly TRBD1 (5 bases). The CDR3 contains 13 residues. CDR1 LNHDA and CDR2 SQIVND come from the germline V gene (reference sequence). Trimming took 7 bases from V and 1 from J, leaving 11 bases between them. The CDR3 is CASTRQISYEQYF. The CDR3, as DNA: TGTGCCAGTACTAGACAGATTTCCTACGAGCAGTACTTC. The whole variable domain, remainder taken from reference TRBV19 and TRBJ2-7, is DGGITQSPKYLFRKEGQNVTLSCEQNLNHDAMYWYRQDPGQGLRLIYYSQIVNDFQKGDIAEGYSVSREKKESFPLTVTSAQKNPTAFYLCASTRQISYEQYFGPGTRLTVT.

This clone was seen only a few times. The chain employs TRBV5-1 and TRBJ1-3, with TRBD1 identical over 8 bases. Per the germline V gene, CDR1 is SGHRS and CDR2 is YFSETQ. Germline trimming cut 4 bases from V and 16 bases from J; bases unmatched to any gene: 10. This CDR3 is built from 12 residues. The CDR3 DNA follows: TGCGCCAGCAGCAGCGGACAGGGAGACTTGTATTTT. Its protein product is CASSSGQGDLYF.

The chain combines TRBV27 with TRBJ1-2; TRBD1 matches at 8 bases. Per the germline V gene, CDR1 is MNHEY and CDR2 is SMNVEV (reference sequence). This CDR3 region has 16 residues. The ends lost 6 bases at V and 1 base at J; junction bases unmatched: 10. The CDR3 region has the DNA TGTGCCAGCAGAAGAAGGGCAGGGGGCTTTAACTATGGCTACACCTTC. Encoded protein: CASRRRAGGFNYGYTF.

In its sample, this clone was seen once. The V call is TRBV7-2, the J call TRBJ2-7; 7 bases line up with TRBD1. V was clipped by 6 bases and J by 2 bases; unmatched bases: 7. Germline V gives CDR1 SGHTA, CDR2 FQGNSA. The CDR3 is 14 residues long. CDR3 protein: CASSLQGRTYEQYF. The CDR3 DNA reads as TGTGCCAGCAGTTTACAGGGGCGAACCTACGAGCAGTACTTC.

There are a few counts of this clone. The J gene is TRBJ2-5, the V gene TRBV9, with a possible D match to TRBD2 (6 bases). V dropped 0 bases and J dropped 1 base, with 7 bases sitting between them. The CDR3 has 14 residues. Germline CDR1 and CDR2: SGDLS and YYNGEE. In DNA form, the CDR3 reads TGTGCCAGCAGCGTAGTGGGGGGCCAAGAGACCCAGTACTTC. This gives the protein CASSVVGGQETQYF.

J is TRBJ2-7 and V is TRBV11-2; 8 bases match TRBD1. The CDR3 sequence is 14 residues long. V lost 0 bases, J lost 5 bases, and 3 bases stayed unmatched. From germline, CDR1 is SGHAT and CDR2 FQNNGV. CDR3 sequence (DNA): TGTGCCAGCAGCTTAGAACGACAGGGGCACGAGCAGTACTTC. Translated: CASSLERQGHEQYF.

The chain uses TRBV14 and TRBJ2-1; D perhaps matches TRBD2 (6 bases). The CDR3 sequence is 15 residues long. The germline V gene encodes CDR1 SGHDN and CDR2 FVKESK. Trimming pared 2 bases from V and 2 bases from J, leaving 10 bases between. CDR3 bases: TGTGCCAGCAGCCAACGGGCGGGAACCTACAATGAGCAGTTCTTC. Protein: CASSQRAGTYNEQFF.

The CDR3 DNA reads as TGCGCCAGCAGCGGGGGGACAGGGGTCTACGAGCAGTACTTC. This sequence encodes CASSGGTGVYEQYF. The gene calls are TRBV5-1 and TRBJ2-7; 10 nucleotides line up with TRBD1. The CDR3 length is 14 residues. The germline gives CDR1 SGHRS, CDR2 YFSETQ. Trimming cost V 4 bases and J 3 bases; bases outside gene matches: 4.

The gene calls are TRBV6-1 and TRBJ2-3, with D uncertain. The V and J ends lost 0 bases and 6 bases respectively, with 10 bases between them. The CDR3 runs 14 residues. Germline CDR1 reads MNHNS; CDR2 reads SASEGT. The CDR3 DNA sequence: TGTGCCAGCAGTGAAGCGCGAACCTCTGATACGCAGTATTTT. Translation: CASSEARTSDTQYF.

The J gene is TRBJ2-5, the V gene TRBV4-1, with D maybe TRBD1 (5 bases). The ends were cut back, 0 bases at V and 2 bases at J, with 10 bases in the middle. Germline V lookup: CDR1 MGHRA, CDR2 YSYEKL. The CDR3 is 15 residues long. The CDR3 DNA reads as TGCGCCAGCAGCCAAGATTCAGACAGACAAGAGACCCAGTACTTC. Encoded protein: CASSQDSDRQETQYF.

This clone was recorded a few times. This chain uses TRBV18 with TRBJ2-7; maybe TRBD2 (7 bases). Germline CDR1 reads KGHSH; CDR2 reads LQKENI. V was trimmed by 2 bases and J by 7 bases, leaving 12 bases between them. The CDR3 has 13 amino acids. This CDR3 is CASSPGGATEQYF. The CDR3 DNA sequence: TGTGCCAGCTCACCAGGGGGGGCTACGGAGCAGTACTTC.

V is TRBV4-1 and J is TRBJ2-1, with TRBD2 identical over 12 bases. The CDR3 length is 18 residues. V trimming: 2 bases; J trimming: 9 bases; junction bases outside the gene matches: 14. Looked up from germline, CDR1 is MGHRA and CDR2 is YSYEKL. The CDR3 region is CASSQNLLTSGSFVEQFF. The CDR3 nucleotides are TGCGCCAGCAGCCAAAATTTACTGACTAGCGGGAGTTTCGTTGAGCAGTTCTTC.

This chain joins TRBV11-1 and TRBJ2-5; possibly TRBD2 for D (6 bases). Germline CDR1 is SGHAT and CDR2 is FQDESV (reference sequence). The CDR3 has 14 amino acids. Trimming stripped 1 base from V and 7 bases from J, with 13 bases between. The CDR3 bases are TGTGCCAGCAGCTTAGTTCCGGGAGCGGGGACCCAGTACTTC. It encodes CASSLVPGAGTQYF. Using reference TRBV11-1 and TRBJ2-5 for the parts outside the CDR3, the full variable domain is EAEVAQSPRYKITEKSQAVAFWCDPISGHATLYWYRQILGQGPELLVQFQDESVVDDSQLPKDRFSAERLKGVDSTLKIQPAELGDSAMYLCASSLVPGAGTQYFGPGTRLLVL.

This clone was seen once. J is TRBJ2-7 and V is TRBV7-9; 7 nucleotides agree with TRBD1. Germline loops: CDR1 SEHNR, CDR2 FQNEAQ (reference sequence). CDR3 length equals 15 residues. Trimming removed 5 bases from V and 5 bases from J; junction bases left unmatched: 12. The CDR3 nucleotides are TGTGCCAGCAGCCGAAGGACCCAAGGGGGCAACGAGCAGTACTTC. Its protein is CASSRRTQGGNEQYF.

The V and J genes are TRBV5-1 and TRBJ2-3; D perhaps matches TRBD1 (6 bases). Trimming removed 4 bases from V and 2 bases from J, with 11 bases in between. Germline CDR1 reads SGHRS; CDR2 reads YFSETQ. This CDR3 comprises 14 residues. The CDR3 here is CASSGGHSTDTQYF. The CDR3 DNA is TGCGCCAGCAGCGGGGGACATTCCACAGATACGCAGTATTTT.

J is TRBJ2-1 and V is TRBV29-1; 9 nucleotides agree with TRBD1. Germline-derived CDR1 and CDR2 are SQVTM and ANQGSEA. The ends lost 3 bases at V and 13 bases at J; junction bases unmatched: 10. The CDR3 contains 13 residues. CDR3 loop: CSVDRTGTGIQFF. In nucleotides, the CDR3 is TGCAGCGTTGATAGGACCGGGACAGGGATCCAGTTCTTC.

The gene calls are TRBV5-4 and TRBJ2-2, with TRBD2 identical over 10 bases. The trim removed 2 bases at V and 4 bases at J, leaving 11 bases unmatched. This CDR3 spans 18 amino acids. The germline V gene encodes CDR1 SGHNT and CDR2 YYREEE (reference sequence). CDR3 region: CASSLSMGLAGGTGELFF. The CDR3 DNA follows: TGTGCCAGCAGCTTATCCATGGGGTTAGCGGGAGGCACCGGGGAGCTGTTTTTT.

The gene calls are TRBV5-1 and TRBJ2-1, with 12 bases fitting TRBD2. The CDR3 contains 15 residues. Germline CDR1 reads SGHRS; CDR2 reads YFSETQ. Unmatched junction bases numbered 6, after V lost 4 bases and J lost 7 bases. The CDR3 DNA reads TGCGCCAGCAGCCTAGCGGGAGGGCCATTTAATGAGCAGTTCTTC. Its protein is CASSLAGGPFNEQFF.

The chain recombines TRBV5-1 with TRBJ1-1; D remains unclear. Germline-derived CDR1 and CDR2 are SGHRS and YFSETQ. The CDR3 sequence is 18 residues long. V shed 0 bases and J shed 1 base, with 19 bases lying between them. Here the CDR3 DNA reads TGCGCCAGCAGCTTGGCCTTCATTAACTCCGTCAGGAACACTGAAGCTTTCTTT. Protein sequence: CASSLAFINSVRNTEAFF.

V gene TRBV5-7 combines with J gene TRBJ1-2; possibly TRBD1 for D (5 bases). TRBV5-7 is treated as an ORF (open reading frame) with a function not yet certain. The CDR3 totals 16 residues. V lost 4 bases and J 0 bases, leaving 16 bases between the germline ends. CDR3 in DNA: TGTGCCAGCAGCCGTAGCGAGCAGGGAGCTAACTATGGCTACACCTTC. Residues: CASSRSEQGANYGYTF.

This sequence joins TRBV5-1 and TRBJ2-5; no reliable D call. The CDR3 has 14 amino acids. Trimming pared 6 bases from V and 5 bases from J, leaving 17 bases between. Germline V gene lookup returns CDR1 SGHRS and CDR2 YFSETQ. The CDR3: CASKGWAYEETQYF. CDR3 DNA sequence: TGCGCCAGCAAGGGTTGGGCGTATGAGGAGACCCAGTACTTC. The full variable domain, completed using reference TRBV5-1 and TRBJ2-5, is KAGVTQTPRYLIKTRGQQVTLSCSPISGHRSVSWYQQTPGQGLQFLFEYFSETQRNKGNFPGRFSGRQFSNSRSEMNVSTLELGDSALYLCASKGWAYEETQYFGPGTRLLVL.

This clone was seen only a few times. This sequence joins TRBV6-6 and TRBJ1-3; 10 bases fit TRBD1. Germline CDR1 reads MNHNY; CDR2 reads SVGAGI (reference sequence). This CDR3 is built from 14 residues. With V trimmed by 4 bases and J by 4 bases, 1 base remained unmatched. The CDR3 DNA reads TGTGCCAGCAGTTTGACAGGGGGCGGAAACACCATATATTTT. The encoded protein is CASSLTGGGNTIYF.

The chain recombines TRBV6-1 with TRBJ2-7; 9 positions match TRBD1. This CDR3 has 15 residues. J gave up 3 bases and V 6 bases, and 9 bases lay outside the gene matches. The V gene's germline CDR1 is MNHNS and CDR2 SASEGT. In nucleotides, the CDR3 is TGTGCCAGCAGCTGGGGACAGGGTCTGGGCTACGAGCAGTACTTC. This sequence encodes CASSWGQGLGYEQYF.

The chain has TRBV5-1 and TRBJ2-1; 8 bases agree with TRBD2. V shed 0 bases, J shed 3 bases, and the junction held 5 bases outside the gene matches. The V gene's germline CDR1 is SGHRS and CDR2 YFSETQ. The CDR3 sequence is 16 residues long. CDR3 DNA sequence: TGCGCCAGCAGCTTGGCACTAGCGGCGATCTACAATGAGCAGTTCTTC. Amino acids: CASSLALAAIYNEQFF.

This chain uses TRBV5-4 with TRBJ2-3; TRBD1 matches at 7 bases. Germline CDR1 SGHNT, CDR2 YYREEE (reference sequence). Trimming removed 0 bases from V and 4 bases from J; junction bases left unmatched: 8. This CDR3 comprises 16 residues. For the CDR3, the DNA is TGTGCCAGCAGCTTGGTGTTGGACAGGCGGTCAGATACGCAGTATTTT. Translating it yields CASSLVLDRRSDTQYF.

This clone came up a few times. This rearrangement joins TRBV9 to TRBJ2-1; no firm D call. V gave up 0 bases and J gave up 3 bases, with 4 bases separating them. CDR1 SGDLS and CDR2 YYNGEE come from the germline V gene. CDR3 length equals 13 residues. CDR3 loop: CASSVEDYNEQFF. CDR3 nucleotide sequence: TGTGCCAGCAGCGTAGAGGACTACAATGAGCAGTTCTTC. Combining the CDR3 with reference TRBV9 and TRBJ2-1 gives the whole variable domain DSGVTQTPKHLITATGQRVTLRCSPRSGDLSVYWYQQSLDQGLQFLIQYYNGEERAKGNILERFSAQQFPDLHSELNLSSLELGDSALYFCASSVEDYNEQFFGPGTRLTVL.